This TCR beta chain was retrieved from a study of blood T cell repertoires in COVID-19. Background on the study: Collection of acute and convalescent COVID-19 samples took place in the United States, Italy and Spain. PBMCs, B-cell-depleted T cells, or T cells provided the cDNA or gDNA that made up the material.

V gave up 1 base and J gave up 8 bases, with 6 bases separating them. The CDR3 is 12 amino acids. The germline V gene has CDR1 LGHNT and CDR2 FRNRAP. As handled by the study authors: Quantification of nucleated cells was approximated via reference gene primer amplification. The data were produced by immunoSEQ multiplex PCR, yet TCRdb's version contains in-frame clones alone and is incomplete. The D gene and trimming were derived from the DNA, and the V and J assignments and clone size from that table. The table records 150,000 to 200,000 clones, around 72% of them present only once. This chain links TRBV12-5 with TRBJ2-1; D perhaps matches TRBD2 (5 bases). Sequences were obtained from peripheral blood. This TCR was sampled from an elderly woman with acute or convalescent COVID-19. In nucleotides, the CDR3 is TGTGCTAGTGGTTTGGGTAGCGATGAGCAGTTCTTC. Amino acid sequence: CASGLGSDEQFF.